This passage covers 23 T cell receptor beta chains from one sample sequenced in a study of spatial heterogeneity in lung cancer. The time point is: blood at routine non-recurrence follow-up after resection. The study sequenced unsorted whole RNA from tumor, nontumor lung or frozen PBMC. From the 5' RACE reads, TCRdb called clonotypes with MiXCR, one entry per CDR3 protein. Among more than 95,000 distinct CDR3 sequences, 10% to 15% were seen once, and the ten largest hold 15% to 20%. Sample: PBMCs, taken at follow-up. These TCRs come from a male donor with early-stage non-small cell lung cancer.

This clonotype has only a few counts. This chain links TRBV5-1 with TRBJ2-5; D possibly corresponds to TRBD1 (6 bases). V lost 0 bases to trimming and J lost 1 base, with 10 bases between them. From germline, CDR1 is SGHRS and CDR2 YFSETQ. The CDR3 totals 15 residues. Here the CDR3 DNA reads TGCGCCAGCAGCTTGGCCGACAGGCCCCAAGAGACCCAGTACTTC. Translating gives CASSLADRPQETQYF.

This clonotype came up many times. This chain joins TRBV29-1 and TRBJ2-5; 9 nucleotides agree with TRBD1. V lost 4 bases to trimming and J lost 4 bases; unmatched junction nucleotides: 1. The germline CDR1 and CDR2 sequences are SQVTM and ANQGSEA. The CDR3 covers 12 residues. DNA of the CDR3: TGCAGCGTTGTGGACAGGGGAGAGACCCAGTACTTC. Its protein is CSVVDRGETQYF.

The chain uses TRBV6-1 and TRBJ2-7, with 9 nucleotides matching TRBD1. With 6 bases clipped from V and 3 bases from J, the junction kept 3 bases outside the gene matches. The CDR3 loop spans 13 amino acids. Germline CDR1 reads MNHNS; CDR2 reads SASEGT. The CDR3 DNA is TGTGCCAGCAGGGGGACAGGGAACTACGAGCAGTACTTC. Its protein is CASRGTGNYEQYF.

A few counts support this clonotype. CDR3 residues: CASSPDGTGSNQPQHF. CDR3 sequence (DNA): TGTGCCAGCAGCCCAGATGGGACAGGAAGCAATCAGCCCCAGCATTTT. The V call is TRBV7-2, the J call TRBJ1-5, with 8 nucleotides matching TRBD1. Trimming at V came to 5 bases and at J to 1 base, leaving 7 bases not matched to a gene. Germline V lookup: CDR1 SGHTA, CDR2 FQGNSA. CDR3 length: 16 residues.

This sequence joins TRBV5-1 and TRBJ2-4, with 7 bases fitting TRBD1. The CDR3 loop spans 15 amino acids. V was clipped by 3 bases and J by 4 bases; unmatched bases: 7. Germline V gives CDR1 SGHRS, CDR2 YFSETQ. In DNA, the CDR3 is TGCGCCAGCAGCTCCCTTGGGGACAGTAAAAACATTCAGTACTTC. Translation gives CASSSLGDSKNIQYF.

J is TRBJ1-1 and V is TRBV12-3 or TRBV12-4, with D perhaps TRBD1 (6 bases). The CDR3 extends over 14 amino acids. The V end was cut by 2 bases, the J end by 4 bases, with 11 bases between. The CDR3 spells CASSLQGRSTEAFF. CDR3 nucleotide sequence: TGTGCCAGCAGTTTACAGGGGCGGAGCACTGAAGCTTTCTTT.

The gene calls are TRBV5-4 and TRBJ1-1; a weak D match, TRBD1 (5 bases). The CDR3 runs 13 residues. Trimming shortened V by 4 bases and J by 3 bases, and 10 bases separated the two germline ends. From germline, CDR1 is SGHNT and CDR2 YYREEE (reference sequence). For the CDR3, the DNA is TGTGCCAGCAGCAGCGCGGGGGACACTGAAGCTTTCTTT. This codes for CASSSAGDTEAFF. Based on the CDR3 plus reference TRBV5-4 and TRBJ1-1, the full variable domain is ETGVTQSPTHLIKTRGQQVTLRCSSQSGHNTVSWYQQALGQGPQFIFQYYREEENGRGNFPPRFSGLQFPNYSSELNVNALELDDSALYLCASSSAGDTEAFFGQGTRLTVV.

This clonotype has a handful of counts. The CDR3 region has the DNA TGCGCCAGCAGCAAAACCACAGGGCTGCAAGAGACCCAGTACTTC. Translated: CASSKTTGLQETQYF. This chain joins TRBV10-1 and TRBJ2-5, with TRBD1 as a possible D gene (6 bases). Looked up from germline, CDR1 is WNHNN and CDR2 is SYGVQD (reference sequence). This CDR3 contains 15 residues. V lost 6 bases and J 2 bases, leaving 16 bases between the germline ends.

This clonotype was counted many times. In DNA form, the CDR3 reads TGTGCCAGCAGCCAAGCTTACAGGGGCAATGGCTACACCTTC. It specifies CASSQAYRGNGYTF. V gene TRBV4-2 combines with J gene TRBJ1-2, with 7 bases matching TRBD1. The CDR3 is 14 amino acids. The V segment lost 1 base and the J segment 6 bases; nucleotides outside the gene matches: 5. CDR1 and CDR2 from the germline V gene are LGHNA and YNFKEQ.

The chain has TRBV6-5 and TRBJ2-7, with D possibly TRBD2 on 5 matching bases. Between the trimmed V and J ends, which lost 7 bases and 3 bases, there was a span of 13 bases. There are 13 residues in the CDR3. The V gene's germline CDR1 is MNHEY and CDR2 SVGAGI. CDR3 sequence reads: CASTQSGFYEQYF. The CDR3 DNA is TGTGCCAGCACCCAAAGCGGATTCTACGAGCAGTACTTC.

This clonotype appeared many times. V is TRBV11-2 and J is TRBJ2-2, with TRBD2 identical over 13 bases. CDR1 and CDR2 (germline): SGHAT, FQNNGV. This CDR3 spans 16 amino acids. The junction had 6 bases not matched to a gene; V was cut back by 5 bases and J by 6 bases. The DNA for the CDR3 is TGTGCCAGCAGCGCGGGACTAGCGGGGAGAGCCGGGGAGCTGTTTTTT. Translation gives CASSAGLAGRAGELFF.

This clonotype appeared a few times. This chain links TRBV7-2 with TRBJ2-7; 7 nucleotides align to TRBD2. This CDR3 contains 18 residues. V lost 0 bases, J lost 3 bases, and 14 bases stayed unmatched. The germline gives CDR1 SGHTA, CDR2 FQGNSA. The CDR3 here is CASSLARGGGGVVYEQYF. CDR3 DNA: TGTGCCAGCAGCTTAGCCCGGGGCGGCGGGGGAGTAGTCTACGAGCAGTACTTC.

There are a few counts of this clonotype. This chain joins TRBV18 and TRBJ2-7, with 7 bases matching TRBD2. V lost 2 bases to trimming and J lost 3 bases; unmatched junction nucleotides: 4. Germline-derived CDR1 and CDR2 are KGHSH and LQKENI. The CDR3 sequence is 14 residues long. CDR3 sequence reads: CASSPGTKVYEQYF. In DNA, the CDR3 is TGTGCCAGCTCACCAGGGACTAAAGTCTACGAGCAGTACTTC.

This chain uses TRBV12-3 or TRBV12-4 with TRBJ2-7; D not certain. This CDR3 region has 11 residues. V was shortened by 3 bases and J by 5 bases, with 5 bases between the two germline ends. CDR3 sequence reads: CASSFRDEQYF. CDR3 coding DNA: TGTGCCAGCAGTTTTAGGGACGAGCAGTACTTC.

At least ten counts were recorded for this clonotype. This chain joins TRBV6-1 and TRBJ1-5; D is unclear. The ends were cut back, 4 bases at V and 0 bases at J, with 10 bases in the middle. Germline assignment: CDR1 MNHNS and CDR2 SASEGT. The CDR3 has 15 amino acids. The DNA of the CDR3 is TGTGCCAGCAGTGGGTTCTCTATTAGCAATCAGCCCCAGCATTTT. Translation: CASSGFSISNQPQHF.

This clonotype has more than one count but fewer than ten. Here the CDR3 reads CASSLNTGSWSYEQYF. For the CDR3, the DNA is TGTGCCAGCAGTTTAAACACAGGGTCGTGGTCCTACGAGCAGTACTTC. The V gene is TRBV28, the J gene TRBJ2-7, with a tentative D call TRBD1 (6 bases). Germline V gives CDR1 MDHEN, CDR2 SYDVKM. Trimming left V 2 bases short and J 1 base short, with 15 bases between. This CDR3 comprises 16 residues.

The chain joins TRBV28 to TRBJ2-3; 8 bases are a match to TRBD2. The length of the CDR3 is 15 residues. Germline trimming cut 6 bases from V and 7 bases from J; bases unmatched to any gene: 12. The germline CDR1 and CDR2 sequences are MDHEN and SYDVKM. CDR3 sequence: CASSQIYGTSNTQYF. For the CDR3, the DNA is TGTGCCAGCAGCCAGATCTACGGGACTAGTAATACGCAGTATTTT.

Written as DNA, the CDR3 is TGTGCCAGCAGCCCACAACGGACAGGGACTGGAAACACCATATATTTT. Translating it yields CASSPQRTGTGNTIYF. V is TRBV7-2 and J is TRBJ1-3; TRBD1 aligns across 8 bases. CDR3 length equals 16 residues. Germline V gene lookup returns CDR1 SGHTA and CDR2 FQGNSA. Trimming took 5 bases from V and 2 from J; bases not matched to a gene: 8.

The rearrangement uses TRBV6-4 and TRBJ1-2; 8 positions match TRBD1. This CDR3 region has 15 residues. The germline CDR1 and CDR2 sequences are MRHNA and SNTAGT. J gave up 4 bases and V 5 bases, and 9 bases lay outside the gene matches. The CDR3: CASSLTGTGIYGYTF. The CDR3 bases are TGTGCCAGCAGTCTTACCGGGACAGGCATCTATGGCTACACCTTC.

The chain has TRBV3-1 and TRBJ1-6; unclear D gene. V was clipped by 4 bases and J by 12 bases, with 10 bases between them. This CDR3 contains 12 residues. Germline V lookup: CDR1 LGHDT, CDR2 YNNKEL (reference sequence). The CDR3 loop is CASSLQGGPLHF. CDR3 nucleotides: TGTGCCAGCAGCCTACAAGGAGGACCCCTCCACTTT.

This clonotype showed up just a few times. V and J are TRBV18 and TRBJ2-7; D might be TRBD1 or TRBD2, each matching 6 bases. There are 16 residues in the CDR3. V shed 3 bases and J shed 1 base, with 16 bases lying between them. Germline values: CDR1 KGHSH, CDR2 LQKENI. The CDR3 sequence is CASSPPGGGESYEQYF. Written as DNA, the CDR3 is TGTGCCAGCTCACCCCCCGGGGGCGGGGAATCCTACGAGCAGTACTTC.

CDR3 protein: CSASGAGYNEQFF. The CDR3 nucleotides read TGCAGTGCTAGTGGTGCAGGCTACAATGAGCAGTTCTTC. This chain connects TRBV20-1 to TRBJ2-1; D is unresolved. CDR3 length: 13 residues. The V gene lost 3 bases and the J gene lost 3 bases, with 9 bases spanning the gap. The V gene's germline CDR1 is DFQATT and CDR2 SNEGSKA (reference sequence).

V is TRBV5-8 and J is TRBJ1-2; TRBD1 is a possible D gene (6 bases). V lost 5 bases to trimming and J lost 8 bases, with 13 bases between them. This CDR3 has 12 amino acids. The germline gives CDR1 SGHTS, CDR2 YDEGEE. CDR3 in amino acids: CASRDRARGYTF. For the CDR3, the DNA is TGTGCCAGCAGGGACAGAGCTCGCGGCTACACCTTC.